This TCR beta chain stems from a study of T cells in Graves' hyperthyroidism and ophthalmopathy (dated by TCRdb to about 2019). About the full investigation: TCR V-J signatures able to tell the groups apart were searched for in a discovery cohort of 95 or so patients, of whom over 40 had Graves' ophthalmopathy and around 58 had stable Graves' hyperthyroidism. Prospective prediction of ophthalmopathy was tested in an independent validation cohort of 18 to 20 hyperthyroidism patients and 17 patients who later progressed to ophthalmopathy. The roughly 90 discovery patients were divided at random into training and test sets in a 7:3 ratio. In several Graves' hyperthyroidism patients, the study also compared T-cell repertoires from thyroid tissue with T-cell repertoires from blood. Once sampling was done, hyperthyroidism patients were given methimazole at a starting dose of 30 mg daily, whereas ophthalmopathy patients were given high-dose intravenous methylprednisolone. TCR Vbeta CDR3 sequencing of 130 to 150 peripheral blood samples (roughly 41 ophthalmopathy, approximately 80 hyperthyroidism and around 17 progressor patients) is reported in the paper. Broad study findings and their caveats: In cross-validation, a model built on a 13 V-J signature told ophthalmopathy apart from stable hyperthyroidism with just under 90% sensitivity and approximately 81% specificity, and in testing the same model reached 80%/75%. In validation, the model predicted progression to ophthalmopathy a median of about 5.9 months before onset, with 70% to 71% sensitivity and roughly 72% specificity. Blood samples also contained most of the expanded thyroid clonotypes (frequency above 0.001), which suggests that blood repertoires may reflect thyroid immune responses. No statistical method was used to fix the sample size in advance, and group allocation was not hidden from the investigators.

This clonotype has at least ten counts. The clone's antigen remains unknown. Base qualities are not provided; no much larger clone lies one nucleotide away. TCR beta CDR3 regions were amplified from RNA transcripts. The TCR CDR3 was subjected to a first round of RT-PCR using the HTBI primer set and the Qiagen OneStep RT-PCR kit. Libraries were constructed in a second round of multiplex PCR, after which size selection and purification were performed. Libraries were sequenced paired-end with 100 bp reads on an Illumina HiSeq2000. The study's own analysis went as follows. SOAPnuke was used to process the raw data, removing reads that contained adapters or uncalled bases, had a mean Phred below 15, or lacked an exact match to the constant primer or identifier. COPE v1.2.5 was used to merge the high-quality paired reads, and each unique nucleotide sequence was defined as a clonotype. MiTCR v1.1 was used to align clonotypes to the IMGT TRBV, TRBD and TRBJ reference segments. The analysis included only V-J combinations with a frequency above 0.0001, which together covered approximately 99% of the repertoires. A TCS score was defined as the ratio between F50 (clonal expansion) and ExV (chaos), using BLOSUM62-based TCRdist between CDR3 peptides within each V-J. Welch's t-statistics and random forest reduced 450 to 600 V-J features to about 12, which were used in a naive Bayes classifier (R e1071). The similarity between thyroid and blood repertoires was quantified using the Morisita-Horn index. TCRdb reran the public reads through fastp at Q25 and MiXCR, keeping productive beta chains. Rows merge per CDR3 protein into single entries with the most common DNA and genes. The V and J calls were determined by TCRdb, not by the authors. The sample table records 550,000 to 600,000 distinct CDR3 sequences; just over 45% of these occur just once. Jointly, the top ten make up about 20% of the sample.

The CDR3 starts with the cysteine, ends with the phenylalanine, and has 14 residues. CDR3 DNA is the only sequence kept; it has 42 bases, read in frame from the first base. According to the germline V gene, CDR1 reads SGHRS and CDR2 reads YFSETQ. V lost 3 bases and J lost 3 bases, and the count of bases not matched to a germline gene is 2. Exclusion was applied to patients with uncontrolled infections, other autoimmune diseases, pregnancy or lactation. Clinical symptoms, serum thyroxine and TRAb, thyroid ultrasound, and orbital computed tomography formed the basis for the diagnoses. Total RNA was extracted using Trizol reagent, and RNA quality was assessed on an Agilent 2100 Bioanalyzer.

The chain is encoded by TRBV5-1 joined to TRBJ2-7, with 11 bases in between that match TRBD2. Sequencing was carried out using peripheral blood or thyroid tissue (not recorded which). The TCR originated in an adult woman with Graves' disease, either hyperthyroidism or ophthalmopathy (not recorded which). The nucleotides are TGCGCCAGCAGCTCGACTAGCGGGAACTACGAGCAGTACTTC. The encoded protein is CASSSTSGNYEQYF.